This is a list of T cell receptor beta chains from one sample in a study of patients and donors after allogeneic stem cell transplantation. TCRdb fed the RT-PCR reads into MiXCR, producing one record per CDR3 protein. Among some 87,000 distinct CDR3 sequences listed, roughly 43% were seen once. The sequencing sample was made of blood, either unsorted or a sorted T cell fraction (not recorded which). These receptors came from a human donor who was either an allogeneic HSCT recipient or a stem cell or donor lymphocyte infusion donor (not recorded which). It is not recorded whose cells these are; they may come from a transplant donor. CDR3s include the opening cysteine and the closing phenylalanine or tryptophan. D genes are given only for firm matches. Clone size is not always given. Where it is, it says once, few, many or a class for expanded clones.

j_gene,abundance,d_gene,v_gene,CDR3nt,CDR3aa
TRBJ1-1,NA,NA,TRBV12-5,TGTGCTAGTGGTTTGGGGGACAAATCCAACACTGAAGCTTTCTTT,CASGLGDKSNTEAFF
TRBJ1-1,NA,NA,TRBV27,TGTGCCAGCAGTCAAACGAACACTGAAGCTTTCTTT,CASSQTNTEAFF
TRBJ2-7,NA,TRBD1,TRBV28,TGTGCCAGCAGTTCCGGGACAGGGGCCTACGAGCAGTACTTC,CASSSGTGAYEQYF
TRBJ2-1,few,NA,TRBV5-1,TGCGCCAGCAGCTTCGACAATGAGCAGTTCTTC,CASSFDNEQFF
TRBJ1-2,NA,TRBD1,TRBV12-3/TRBV12-4,TGTGCCAGCAGTTCTACAGGGGTGGGCTACACCTTC,CASSSTGVGYTF
TRBJ1-4,NA,NA,TRBV13,TGTGCCAGCAGCTACAGGGAAGCTAATGAAAAACTGTTTTTT,CASSYREANEKLFF
TRBJ1-5,NA,NA,TRBV7-2,TGTGCCAGCAGCCCCTCTTACAATCAGCCCCAGCATTTT,CASSPSYNQPQHF
TRBJ2-3,NA,NA,TRBV28,TGTGCCAGCACCGTTTTGGGTACGCAGTATTTT,CASTVLGTQYF
TRBJ1-6,few,NA,TRBV6-2/TRBV6-3,TGTGCCAGCAGACCGGCTTTTGGGACGGGCCTGAATTCACCCCTCCACTTT,CASRPAFGTGLNSPLHF
TRBJ2-1,once,NA,TRBV20-1,TGCAGTGCTCCCGGTCGATCGGCCTATGAGCAGTTCTTC,CSAPGRSAYEQFF
TRBJ1-2,few,NA,TRBV4-2,TGTGCCAGCAGCCAAGGAAAATACTATGGCTACACCTTC,CASSQGKYYGYTF
TRBJ1-6,few,NA,TRBV25-1,TGTGCCAGCAGTGAACCGCACACCTTGACAGGCTCAAATTCACCCCTCCACTTT,CASSEPHTLTGSNSPLHF
TRBJ2-7,NA,TRBD1,TRBV4-3,TGCGCCAGCAGTCTGGGGACAGGGACCTACGAGCAGTACTTC,CASSLGTGTYEQYF
TRBJ2-1,NA,NA,TRBV4-2,TGTGCCAGCACCCCCGACAGAGTACGGGATGGGGAGAAAAATGAGCAGTTCTTC,CASTPDRVRDGEKNEQFF
TRBJ1-1,few,NA,TRBV6-6,TGTGCCAGCAGTTACCGTTCGGGGAACACTGAAGCTTTCTTT,CASSYRSGNTEAFF
TRBJ1-2,NA,NA,TRBV19,TGTGCCAGTAGTATAACAACAGGAGGCTATGGCTACACCTTC,CASSITTGGYGYTF
TRBJ2-7,few,NA,TRBV5-6,TGTGCCAGCAGCTGGAGGGGACAGTCCTACGAGCAGTACTTC,CASSWRGQSYEQYF
TRBJ1-4,NA,NA,TRBV3-1,TGTGCCAGCAGCCAATTTCTTCGGAGGAATGAAAAACTGTTTTTT,CASSQFLRRNEKLFF
TRBJ1-1,few,NA,TRBV7-3,TGTGCCAGCAGCTTATATTTAGGGGACGAAGCTTTCTTT,CASSLYLGDEAFF
TRBJ1-1,NA,NA,TRBV6-5,TGTGCCAGCAGTTACTCGGCGGACCGGTGGACTGAAGCTTTCTTT,CASSYSADRWTEAFF
TRBJ1-5,NA,NA,TRBV7-9,TGTGCCAGCAGCTCAGGACAGTTTAGCAATCAGCCCCAGCATTTT,CASSSGQFSNQPQHF
TRBJ1-2,NA,NA,TRBV5-1,TGCGCCAGCAGCTCGGCCCCACCTTATGGCTACACCTTC,CASSSAPPYGYTF
TRBJ1-5,few,NA,TRBV20-1,TGCAGTGCTACGGGACGGGGAAATCAGCCCCAGCATTTT,CSATGRGNQPQHF
TRBJ2-7,NA,NA,TRBV4-3,TGCGCCAGCAGCCAAGATAGGGCAGAGAGCTCCTACGAGCAGTACTTC,CASSQDRAESSYEQYF
TRBJ1-2,NA,NA,TRBV5-1,TGCGCCAGCAGCTTGAGCTTGGGGTTTCCTAACTATGGCTACACCTTC,CASSLSLGFPNYGYTF
TRBJ1-4,few,TRBD1,TRBV7-2,TGTGCCAGCAGCCCGGGACAGTTTAATGAAAAACTGTTTTTT,CASSPGQFNEKLFF
TRBJ1-2,NA,TRBD1,TRBV28,TGTGCCAGCAGTTTACAGGGGGTGACGGGCTACACCTTC,CASSLQGVTGYTF
TRBJ1-2,few,NA,TRBV5-1,TGCGCCAGCAGCCCTCCGGGGGCTAACTATGGCTACACCTTC,CASSPPGANYGYTF
TRBJ2-7,NA,NA,TRBV20-1,TGCAGTGCTAGAGATAACAGGATCGCCTACGAGCAGTACTTC,CSARDNRIAYEQYF
TRBJ1-5,NA,NA,TRBV29-1,TGCAGGATTATAAATCGATCCAATCAGCCCCAGCATTTT,CRIINRSNQPQHF
TRBJ1-1,NA,NA,TRBV12-3/TRBV12-4,TGTGCCAGCGGAGTTGACAGGCAGGCGGCTGAAGCTTTCTTT,CASGVDRQAAEAFF
TRBJ1-2,NA,NA,TRBV5-5,TGTGCCAGCAGCTTGGAGGACAGCAACTATGGCTACACCTTC,CASSLEDSNYGYTF
TRBJ2-5,NA,NA,TRBV5-1,TGCGCCAGCAGCTTGGACCCCGGGACTCAAGAGACCCAGTACTTC,CASSLDPGTQETQYF
TRBJ1-4,few,NA,TRBV4-1,TGCGCCAGCAGCCCTATGAGGGACACATATAATGAAAAACTGTTTTTT,CASSPMRDTYNEKLFF
TRBJ2-5,NA,TRBD2,TRBV5-1,TGCGCCAGCAGCTCTAATCTAGCGGGAGGCCAAGAGACCCAGTACTTC,CASSSNLAGGQETQYF
TRBJ1-6,few,TRBD1,TRBV27,TGTGCCAGCAGAAAGTTGCCGGACAGGGTTGATTCACCCCTCCACTTT,CASRKLPDRVDSPLHF
TRBJ1-1,NA,NA,TRBV6-5,TGTGCCAGCAGCCCCCCTCGTCGATCGGGCTTCTCTGAAGCTTTCTTT,CASSPPRRSGFSEAFF
TRBJ1-2,NA,NA,TRBV5-1,TGCGCCAGCAGCTTGGATTCCGGCTACACCTTC,CASSLDSGYTF
TRBJ1-2,NA,NA,TRBV18,TGTGCCAGCTCACCAACGTATTCGACACCGGAGGGCTACACCTTC,CASSPTYSTPEGYTF
TRBJ1-2,NA,NA,TRBV15,TGTGCCACCAGCAGAGATAAGGGCAAGAGAGGCTACACCTTC,CATSRDKGKRGYTF
TRBJ1-1,few,NA,TRBV9,TGTGCCAGCAGCGTCGGGGAGAACACTGAAGCTTTCTTT,CASSVGENTEAFF
TRBJ2-2,NA,TRBD1,TRBV5-6,TGTGCCAGCAGCTCGTACGACAGGGGAGCCGGGGAGCTGTTTTTT,CASSSYDRGAGELFF
TRBJ1-2,few,NA,TRBV5-1,TGCGCCAGCAGCTTAGAATACAGGGCTTATGGCTACACCTTC,CASSLEYRAYGYTF
TRBJ2-1,NA,TRBD2,TRBV4-1,TGCGCCAGCAGCCAAGGGGGACCCAGAGGGACTAGCGGGACGAATGAGCAGTTCTTC,CASSQGGPRGTSGTNEQFF
TRBJ1-2,few,NA,TRBV9,TGTGCCAGCAGCGTAGTTACCAGTTCCTATGGCTACACCTTC,CASSVVTSSYGYTF
TRBJ1-5,NA,NA,TRBV20-1,TGCAGTGCTAACGCAGCAGGGGCCACGAATCAGCCCCAGCATTTT,CSANAAGATNQPQHF
TRBJ1-4,NA,NA,TRBV12-3/TRBV12-4,TGTGCCAGCAGTCCAGGGGCGGAACTGTTTTTT,CASSPGAELFF
TRBJ1-4,NA,NA,TRBV20-1,TGCAGTGCTAGCACCGGGGCGGTGGATGAAAAACTGTTTTTT,CSASTGAVDEKLFF